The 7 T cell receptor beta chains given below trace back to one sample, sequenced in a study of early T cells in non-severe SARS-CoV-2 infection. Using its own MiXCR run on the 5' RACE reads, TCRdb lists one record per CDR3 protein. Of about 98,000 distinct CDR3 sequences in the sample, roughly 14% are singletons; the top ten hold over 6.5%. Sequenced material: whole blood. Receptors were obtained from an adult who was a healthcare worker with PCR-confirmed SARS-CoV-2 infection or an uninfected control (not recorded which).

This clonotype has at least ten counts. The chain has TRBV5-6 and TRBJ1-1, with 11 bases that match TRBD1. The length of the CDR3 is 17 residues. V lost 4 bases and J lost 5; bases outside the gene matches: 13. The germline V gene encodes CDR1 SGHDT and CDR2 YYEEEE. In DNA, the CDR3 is TGTGCCAGCAGCCCGGACAGGGGGCGAGTGGCGGGGACTGAAGCTTTCTTT. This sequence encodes CASSPDRGRVAGTEAFF.

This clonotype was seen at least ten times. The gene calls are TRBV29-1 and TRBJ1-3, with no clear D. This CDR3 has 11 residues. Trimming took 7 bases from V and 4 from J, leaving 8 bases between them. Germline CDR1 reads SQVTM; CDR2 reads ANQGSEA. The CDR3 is CSASLGNTIYF. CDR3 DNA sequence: TGCAGCGCCAGTCTCGGAAACACCATATATTTT.

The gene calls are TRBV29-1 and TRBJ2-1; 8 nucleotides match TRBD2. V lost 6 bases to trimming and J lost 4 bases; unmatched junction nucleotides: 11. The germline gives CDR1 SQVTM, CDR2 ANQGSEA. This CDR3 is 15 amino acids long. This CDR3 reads CSVGVRLALYNEQFF. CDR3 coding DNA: TGCAGCGTGGGGGTGAGACTAGCGTTATACAATGAGCAGTTCTTC.

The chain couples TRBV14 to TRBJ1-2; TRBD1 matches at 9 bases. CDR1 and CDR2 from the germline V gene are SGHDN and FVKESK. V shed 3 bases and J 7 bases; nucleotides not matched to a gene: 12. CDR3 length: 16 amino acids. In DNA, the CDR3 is TGTGCCAGCAGCCAGGACCGAACTAGGACAGGGGCTGGCTACACCTTC. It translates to CASSQDRTRTGAGYTF.

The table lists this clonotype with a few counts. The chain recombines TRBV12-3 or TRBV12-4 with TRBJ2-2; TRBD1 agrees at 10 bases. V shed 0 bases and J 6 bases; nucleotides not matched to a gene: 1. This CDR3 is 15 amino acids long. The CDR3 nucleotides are TGTGCCAGCAGTTTAGCGACAGGGGGCTCCGGGGAGCTGTTTTTT. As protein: CASSLATGGSGELFF.

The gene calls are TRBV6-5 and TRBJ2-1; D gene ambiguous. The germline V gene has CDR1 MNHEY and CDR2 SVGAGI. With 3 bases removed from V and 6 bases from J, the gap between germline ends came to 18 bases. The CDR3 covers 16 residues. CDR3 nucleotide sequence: TGTGCCAGCAGTTATTCCCGACGACTGCCGGGCAATGAGCAGTTCTTC. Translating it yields CASSYSRRLPGNEQFF.

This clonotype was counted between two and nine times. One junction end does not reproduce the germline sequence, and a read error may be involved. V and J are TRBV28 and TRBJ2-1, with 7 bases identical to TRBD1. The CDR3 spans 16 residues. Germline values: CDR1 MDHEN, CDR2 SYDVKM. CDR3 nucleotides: TGTACCAGCAGCCAGCAGGGGGTTAGCTCCTACAATGAGCAGTTCTTC. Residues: CTSSQQGVSSYNEQFF.